Listed below are T cell receptor beta chains from one sample, sequenced in a study of T-cell reconstitution after alpha-beta-depleted transplantation in children. TCRdb itself ran the PCR reads through MiXCR, one entry per CDR3 protein. The top ten hold approximately 15% of the sample, which has more than 500,000 distinct CDR3 sequences, roughly 10% seen once. Sequenced here: PBMCs, mostly from graft donor cells, sampled 180 days after TCRalphabeta/CD19-depleted stem cell transplant. The receptors come from a female patient aged 2-15 years who had a stem cell transplant for aplastic anemia, so the T cells may come from the graft donor. Each CDR3 is given with its conserved first and last residue. Each record gives: D gene, V gene, clone size, J gene, CDR3 DNA, CDR3 protein. A D gene is named only where the DNA matches it firmly. A clone size is listed for some rows: how often the clone was seen (once, few, many), or a class if it is expanded.

>TRBD1|TRBV28|NA|TRBJ1-5
TGTGCCAGCAGGCCACAGGGGGTGGGGAATCAGCCCCAGCATTTT
CASRPQGVGNQPQHF
>TRBD1|TRBV2|few|TRBJ2-2
TGTGCCAGCAGGTTGACAGGGGGCAACGCCGGGGAGCTGTTTTTT
CASRLTGGNAGELFF
>TRBD1|TRBV20-1|few|TRBJ1-2
TGCAGTGCTAGAGCGGACAGGGACGGCGGCTACACCTTC
CSARADRDGGYTF
>TRBD1|TRBV20-1|many|TRBJ2-1
TGCAGCGGCCAGGACAGGGTTTACAATGAGCAGTTCTTC
CSGQDRVYNEQFF
>NA|TRBV11-2|few|TRBJ2-7
TGTGCCAGCAGCTTAGATCCCGGGGACGAGCAGTACTTC
CASSLDPGDEQYF
>NA|TRBV4-3|few|TRBJ2-2
TGCGCCAGCAGCCACCCAGGCCCAAGTCCCGGGGAGCTGTTTTTT
CASSHPGPSPGELFF
>NA|TRBV27|few|TRBJ1-5
TGTGCCAGCAGTTTATTGGCAGGGGAGAACCAGCCCCAGCATTTT
CASSLLAGENQPQHF
>TRBD1|TRBV24-1|few|TRBJ1-2
TGTGCCACCAGTGATATCCACAGGGGTTATGGCTACACCTTC
CATSDIHRGYGYTF
>NA|TRBV28|many|TRBJ2-7
TGTGCCAGCAGTTCCCGGGACGAGCAGTACTTC
CASSSRDEQYF
>NA|TRBV12-3/TRBV12-4|NA|TRBJ2-1
TGTGCCAGCAGTTCCGCGGACAGTTTAGAGCAGTTCTTC
CASSSADSLEQFF
>TRBD1|TRBV28|many|TRBJ1-1
TGTGCCAGCAGCCGCCGCTGGGACAGGGTGCCCCACTTGAACACTGAAGCTTTCTTT
CASSRRWDRVPHLNTEAFF
>NA|TRBV6-5|few|TRBJ1-4
TGTGCCAGCAGTTACCTCAGGGGAACTAATGAAAAACTGTTTTTT
CASSYLRGTNEKLFF
>NA|TRBV28|many|TRBJ2-7
TGTGCCAGTGCCGATCTCCCGAGATTGCATCGGAACGAGCAGTACTTC
CASADLPRLHRNEQYF
>NA|TRBV24-1|few|TRBJ2-3
TGTGCCACCAGTGATTTCAGGGGACCCGATACGCAGTATTTT
CATSDFRGPDTQYF
>TRBD1|TRBV7-2|NA|TRBJ2-1
TGTGCCAGCAGCTCGGACAGGCGGGCATGGAATGAGCAGTTCTTC
CASSSDRRAWNEQFF
>TRBD2|TRBV6-1|few|TRBJ2-2
TGTGCCAGCAGTGAGACCCTAGCGGGAGGCCCGAACACCGGGGAGCTGTTTTTT
CASSETLAGGPNTGELFF
>NA|TRBV28|NA|TRBJ2-5
TGTGCCAGCAGTTTTGAGATGTCCCAGTACTTC
CASSFEMSQYF
>NA|TRBV27|few|TRBJ2-1
TGTGCCAGCGCCTTGCTCGGGGATAATGAGCAGTTCTTC
CASALLGDNEQFF
>NA|TRBV6-1|NA|TRBJ1-1
TGTGCCAGCAGATCTAGGGTTGATGCCACTGAAGCTTTCTTT
CASRSRVDATEAFF
>TRBD2|TRBV6-2/TRBV6-3|NA|TRBJ2-7
TGTGCCAGCACTCGGCGGCTAGCGGGAGGCGAGCAGTACTTC
CASTRRLAGGEQYF
>TRBD1|TRBV25-1|NA|TRBJ2-1
TGTGCCAGCGGACAGGGCCTCTCCTACAATGAGCAGTTCTTC
CASGQGLSYNEQFF
>NA|TRBV7-2|many|TRBJ2-5
TGTGCCAGCAGCCTACAGGGTCAAGAGACCCAGTACTTC
CASSLQGQETQYF
>NA|TRBV11-2|many|TRBJ1-1
TGTGCCAGCAGCTGGTTCGGGGGGCGCCTCACTGAAGCTTTCTTT
CASSWFGGRLTEAFF
>NA|TRBV12-3/TRBV12-4|NA|TRBJ1-2
TGTGCCAGTCGGGGCGCACTCCTTGGCTACACCTTC
CASRGALLGYTF
>NA|TRBV6-2/TRBV6-3|few|TRBJ1-5
TGTGCCAGCAGTTACGGTGGGGTCGGGGGCCCGGGCAATCAGCCCCAGCATTTT
CASSYGGVGGPGNQPQHF
>NA|TRBV12-3/TRBV12-4|NA|TRBJ2-1
TGTGCCAGCAGTTTTGGACGGCGGAGCGGTGAGCAGTTCTTC
CASSFGRRSGEQFF
>NA|TRBV12-3/TRBV12-4|NA|TRBJ1-6
TGTGCCAGCAGGCCCGGGACACCTTATAATTCACCCCTCCACTTT
CASRPGTPYNSPLHF
>NA|TRBV11-2|many|TRBJ2-4
TGTGCCAGCACCCGCAAGCCCCCGAGTCGGGATTTGGCCAAAAACATTCAGTACTTC
CASTRKPPSRDLAKNIQYF
>NA|TRBV10-3|few|TRBJ1-5
TGTGCCATCAGTGATCAGGTCAATCAGCCCCAGCATTTT
CAISDQVNQPQHF
>TRBD1|TRBV19|once|TRBJ1-1
TGTGCCAGTAGAAGGGGCCTCACAGGGGGCACTGAAGCTTTCTTT
CASRRGLTGGTEAFF
>NA|TRBV6-2/TRBV6-3|many|TRBJ1-5
TGTGCCAGTCGCGATAGCAATCAGCCCCAGCATTTT
CASRDSNQPQHF
>TRBD1|TRBV6-2/TRBV6-3|many|TRBJ2-1
TGTGCCAGCAGGAGGACAGGGAAGCAGTTGGGGTTGGAGCAGTTCTTC
CASRRTGKQLGLEQFF
>TRBD2|TRBV7-2|NA|TRBJ2-3
TGTGCCAGCAGCTCGAACGGAGGCGGGAGATCGGATACGCAGTATTTT
CASSSNGGGRSDTQYF
>TRBD1|TRBV12-3/TRBV12-4|NA|TRBJ1-2
TGTGCCAGCAGTTCCCTGGACAGGCTGGGGTCTGGCTACACCTTC
CASSSLDRLGSGYTF
>TRBD1|TRBV29-1|few|TRBJ2-1
TGCAGCGCGACAGGGGTTTTTGCAAATGAGCAGTTCTTC
CSATGVFANEQFF
>NA|TRBV9|NA|TRBJ2-5
TGTGCCAGCAGCGTAGAGATAGCGGCCATCCAAGAGATCCAGTACTTC
CASSVEIAAIQEIQYF
>TRBD1|TRBV20-1|many|TRBJ1-2
TGCAGCTCGAGGGACAGGGCTAACTATGGCTACACCTTC
CSSRDRANYGYTF
>NA|TRBV29-1|few|TRBJ1-2
TGCAGCGGTTCCGGGAACTATGGCTACACCTTC
CSGSGNYGYTF
>NA|TRBV10-3|NA|TRBJ2-7
TGTGCCATCAGTGACGACAGAATTTACGAGCAGTACTTC
CAISDDRIYEQYF
>NA|TRBV20-1|NA|TRBJ2-1
TGCAGTGCTAGAGAGGAGCTGGTCACCTCCTACAATGAGCAGTTCTTC
CSAREELVTSYNEQFF
>NA|TRBV29-1|NA|TRBJ2-2
TGCAGCGTGTGGTGGTCCGGGGAGCTGTTTTTT
CSVWWSGELFF
>TRBD2|TRBV12-3/TRBV12-4|few|TRBJ2-1
TGTGCCAGCAGTTGGCGGGAGGGCCGTAGTTACAATGAGCAGTTCTTC
CASSWREGRSYNEQFF
>TRBD2|TRBV20-1|NA|TRBJ2-2
TGCAGTGCTAGAGATCTGGCTAGCGGGAGGGTCACCGGGGAGCTGTTTTTT
CSARDLASGRVTGELFF
>TRBD2|TRBV7-9|many|TRBJ2-3
TGTGCCAGCAGCTTAGAAAGCGGGGCCGATACGCAGTATTTT
CASSLESGADTQYF
>NA|TRBV24-1|few|TRBJ1-1
TGTGCCACCAGGGGGGGGGGCAGGGAAAGCACTGAAGCTTTCTTT
CATRGGGRESTEAFF
>NA|TRBV2|few|TRBJ2-5
TGTGCCAGCCGGACGGGTTACCAAGAGACCCAGTACTTC
CASRTGYQETQYF
>NA|TRBV10-3|many|TRBJ2-1
TGTGCCATCAGACCGGGACTGCTCTCCTACAATGAGCAGTTCTTC
CAIRPGLLSYNEQFF
>TRBD2|TRBV4-3|few|TRBJ2-3
TGCGCCAGCAGCCGTAATAGCGGGACCACAGATACGCAGTATTTT
CASSRNSGTTDTQYF
>TRBD1|TRBV7-3|few|TRBJ2-7
TGTGCCAGCAGCGTTACAGGGGGCTCGTACGAGCAGTACTTC
CASSVTGGSYEQYF
>NA|TRBV5-6|NA|TRBJ2-5
TGTGCCAGCAGCTTCATGGAGACCCAGTACTTC
CASSFMETQYF
>TRBD2|TRBV20-1|few|TRBJ2-3
TGCAGTGTGCAGGGGCTAGCGGGGACCACAGATACGCAGTATTTT
CSVQGLAGTTDTQYF
>NA|TRBV4-3|few|TRBJ2-4
TGCGCCAGCAGCCAAGAACAGTTTAGGAACATTCAGTACTTC
CASSQEQFRNIQYF
>TRBD2|TRBV9|few|TRBJ2-1
TGTGCCAGCAGCTCGACTAGCGGAATCAATGAGCAGTTCTTC
CASSSTSGINEQFF
>TRBD2|TRBV28|NA|TRBJ2-1
TGTGCCAGCAGTTTAGCGGGAGGGCCTACGGGTGAGCAGTTCTTC
CASSLAGGPTGEQFF
>NA|TRBV5-1|few|TRBJ2-3
TGCGCCAGCAGCTTGCTGTCGCTAGCCCCGGATACGCAGTATTTT
CASSLLSLAPDTQYF
>TRBD2|TRBV5-1|NA|TRBJ2-7
TGCGCCAGCAGCCAGACCGGGACTAGCGCCTACGAGCAGTACTTC
CASSQTGTSAYEQYF
>NA|TRBV7-9|NA|TRBJ1-1
TGTGCCAGCAGCCCCCCAGGGGCTAAGGGTTGGAACACTGAAGCTTTCTTT
CASSPPGAKGWNTEAFF
>NA|TRBV21-1|few|TRBJ2-5
TGTACTCACTCAATAGCTCGTCGCCCCATCGAGACCCAGTACTTC
CTHSIARRPIETQYF
>NA|TRBV6-5|NA|TRBJ1-2
TGTGCCAGCAGTTACCTCCCGCAAAGGCCCAATTACTATGGCTACACCTTC
CASSYLPQRPNYYGYTF